These 17 T cell receptor beta chains originate from one sample sequenced in a study of blood T cell repertoires in COVID-19. Sequencing used immunoSEQ multiplex PCR; TCRdb keeps in-frame clones, though not all of them. This sample has roughly 250,000 clones, with 80% to 85% found just once. The sequencing input was peripheral blood. These receptors all stem from a woman in her fifties or sixties with active or convalescent COVID-19.

A note on this clone: Other nucleotide sequences from this sample produce the same CDR3. The rearrangement uses TRBV12-3 or TRBV12-4 and TRBJ2-7, with 7 bases identical to TRBD1. V was pared by 3 bases and J by 4 bases, with 0 bases of the junction left unmatched. CDR3 length: 12 residues. CDR3 in amino acids: CASSLTGYEQYF. In nucleotides, the CDR3 is TGTGCCAGCAGTTTGACAGGGTACGAGCAGTACTTC.

The chain links TRBV27 to TRBJ1-2; 9 bases are a match to TRBD1. The CDR3 has 15 residues. Germline loops: CDR1 MNHEY, CDR2 SMNVEV (reference sequence). The ends lost 5 bases at V and 0 bases at J; junction bases unmatched: 4. The CDR3 sequence: CASSPRQGANYGYTF. The DNA for the CDR3 is TGTGCCAGCAGTCCGCGACAGGGGGCTAACTATGGCTACACCTTC.

This clone appeared a single time. This rearrangement joins TRBV3-1 (or the pseudogene TRBV3-2) to TRBJ1-1; TRBD1 matches at 7 bases. The ends lost 5 bases at V and 6 bases at J; junction bases unmatched: 6. Germline V gives CDR1 LGHDT, CDR2 YNNKEL (reference sequence). The CDR3 length is 13 residues. The CDR3 region has the DNA TGTGCCAGCAGCACGAACAGGGGTTCTGAAGCTTTCTTT. Translation gives CASSTNRGSEAFF.

The chain recombines TRBV4-1 with TRBJ2-7, with 7 bases fitting TRBD1. V shed 7 bases and J 3 bases; nucleotides not matched to a gene: 21. The germline V gene encodes CDR1 MGHRA and CDR2 YSYEKL. This CDR3 spans 18 amino acids. The chain's CDR3 is CASTRGAARGQDGYEQYF. DNA of the CDR3: TGCGCCAGCACCCGTGGTGCCGCGAGGGGGCAAGACGGCTACGAGCAGTACTTC.

The V and J genes are TRBV5-1 and TRBJ1-1; 8 bases align to TRBD1. The CDR3 covers 13 residues. Per the germline V gene, CDR1 is SGHRS and CDR2 is YFSETQ. The V and J ends lost 0 bases and 10 bases, in that order; junction bases with no gene match: 5. The CDR3 DNA is TGCGCCAGCAGCTTGGCAGGGACAGGCCGAGCTTTCTTT. This gives the protein CASSLAGTGRAFF.

This sequence joins TRBV7-8 and TRBJ2-7; D is unresolved. The CDR3 is made up of 11 amino acids. With 5 bases removed from V and 3 bases from J, the gap between germline ends came to 5 bases. Looked up from germline, CDR1 is SGHVS and CDR2 is FQNEAQ. This CDR3 is CASSPGYEQYF. CDR3 DNA sequence: TGTGCCAGCAGCCCCGGCTACGAGCAGTACTTC.

This sequence joins TRBV7-2 and TRBJ2-7; 7 nucleotides agree with TRBD1. With V trimmed by 4 bases and J by 3 bases, 9 bases remained unmatched. Per the germline V gene, CDR1 is SGHTA and CDR2 is FQGNSA. This CDR3 spans 15 amino acids. The CDR3 DNA is TGTGCCAGCAGCTCATCCCCGGGACAGAGCTACGAGCAGTACTTC. Encoded protein: CASSSSPGQSYEQYF.

This chain links TRBV7-9 with TRBJ2-3; 8 bases line up with TRBD1. This CDR3 region has 12 residues. V shed 2 bases and J 8 bases; nucleotides not matched to a gene: 0. CDR1 is SEHNR and CDR2 is FQNEAQ in the germline V gene (reference sequence). For the CDR3, the DNA is TGTGCCAGCAGCTTACAGGGGGCTACGCAGTATTTT. This translates into CASSLQGATQYF.

This clone was detected only a few times. V and J are TRBV5-8 and TRBJ1-5, with D uncertain. The CDR3 is 12 amino acids. Between the trimmed V and J ends, which lost 1 base and 10 bases, there was a span of 9 bases. The germline V gene has CDR1 SGHTS and CDR2 YDEGEE. Here the CDR3 DNA reads TGTGCCAGCAGCTTGCACAACAGTCCCCAGCATTTT. Translated, it gives CASSLHNSPQHF.

The rearrangement uses TRBV3-1 (or the pseudogene TRBV3-2) and TRBJ2-2; a possible D gene is TRBD2 (6 bases). This CDR3 has 14 amino acids. Germline V lookup: CDR1 LGHDT, CDR2 YNNKEL (reference sequence). Trimming stripped 8 bases from V and 5 bases from J, with 15 bases between. The chain's CDR3 is CASSQRGGTGELFF. The CDR3 DNA is TGTGCCAGCTCTCAAAGGGGAGGTACCGGGGAGCTGTTTTTT.

The chain employs TRBV18 and TRBJ2-2; D is uncertain. This CDR3 is 15 amino acids long. CDR1 and CDR2 (germline): KGHSH, LQKENI. Deletions cut 0 bases from V and 1 base from J, with 6 bases between. CDR3 nucleotide sequence: TGTGCCAGCTCACCACCCGCAGGGAACACCGGGGAGCTGTTTTTT. This sequence encodes CASSPPAGNTGELFF.

This chain connects TRBV2 to TRBJ2-3, with TRBD2 identical over 7 bases. The germline gives CDR1 SNHLY, CDR2 FYNNEI. V lost 6 bases and J lost 0; bases outside the gene matches: 6. CDR3 length: 15 amino acids. The CDR3 region has the DNA TGTGCCAGCAGATTGGGGGGGACTAGCACAGATACGCAGTATTTT. Protein sequence: CASRLGGTSTDTQYF.

The V and J genes are TRBV9 and TRBJ2-1, with 8 nucleotides matching TRBD1. After removal of 2 bases from V and 2 bases from J, the junction contained 18 bases not matched to a gene. CDR3 size: 20 residues. Germline V CDR1 and CDR2: SGDLS, YYNGEE. The CDR3 is CASSVPDRADERSAYNEQFF. CDR3 DNA: TGTGCCAGCAGCGTCCCGGACAGGGCGGACGAGCGGTCGGCCTACAATGAGCAGTTCTTC.

The chain carries TRBV18 and TRBJ2-7, with D possibly TRBD2 on 7 matching bases. Trimming shortened V by 0 bases and J by 0 bases, and 12 bases separated the two germline ends. The CDR3 totals 16 residues. The germline V gene encodes CDR1 KGHSH and CDR2 LQKENI. In nucleotides, the CDR3 is TGTGCCAGCTCACCACCCGGCGGGGGCGGCTCCTACGAGCAGTACTTC. It translates to CASSPPGGGGSYEQYF.

The CDR3 sequence: CASSPDRSYGYTF. DNA for the CDR3: TGCGCCAGCAGCCCCGACAGGTCCTATGGCTACACCTTC. The chain employs TRBV5-1 and TRBJ1-2; TRBD1 might be the D (6 bases). The CDR3 spans 13 residues. CDR1 is SGHRS and CDR2 is YFSETQ in the germline V gene. Trimming shortened V by 4 bases and J by 4 bases, and 11 bases separated the two germline ends. Supplemented by reference TRBV5-1 and TRBJ1-2, the full variable domain reads KAGVTQTPRYLIKTRGQQVTLSCSPISGHRSVSWYQQTPGQGLQFLFEYFSETQRNKGNFPGRFSGRQFSNSRSEMNVSTLELGDSALYLCASSPDRSYGYTFGSGTRLTVV.

This clone has more than one count but fewer than ten. J is TRBJ1-2 and V is TRBV19, with TRBD1 identical over 7 bases. V was clipped by 5 bases and J by 3 bases; unmatched bases: 6. The length of the CDR3 is 14 residues. Per germline, CDR1 LNHDA and CDR2 SQIVND (reference sequence). The DNA for the CDR3 is TGTGCCAGTAGTCCTCAGGGGGGAGACTATGGCTACACCTTC. Encoded protein: CASSPQGGDYGYTF. Variable domain in full (rest from reference TRBV19 and TRBJ1-2): DGGITQSPKYLFRKEGQNVTLSCEQNLNHDAMYWYRQDPGQGLRLIYYSQIVNDFQKGDIAEGYSVSREKKESFPLTVTSAQKNPTAFYLCASSPQGGDYGYTFGSGTRLTVV.

V and J are TRBV6-2 or TRBV6-3 and TRBJ1-5; TRBD1 aligns across 10 bases. CDR1 and CDR2 (germline): MNHEY, SVGEGT. Trimming removed 4 bases from V and 7 bases from J; junction bases left unmatched: 7. CDR3 size: 15 residues. CDR3 bases: TGTGCCAGCAGTTTTAGGGGGACAGGGGTACAGCCCCAGCATTTT. It encodes CASSFRGTGVQPQHF.